This T cell receptor beta chain derives from a study of shared clonotypes between healthy human individuals. Deep-level running was used for the assay. Using immunoSEQ multiplex PCR, the repertoire was profiled, and TCRdb retains in-frame clones only, with some absent. The table includes about 710,000 clones, over 55% detected once. This clone was picked up many times. The CDR3 is made up of 16 amino acids. Germline loops: CDR1 SGHTA, CDR2 FQGNSA. V gave up 2 bases and J gave up 0 bases, with 12 bases separating them. The source of this sequence is a woman in her twenties or thirties in good health. This sequence joins TRBV7-2 and TRBJ2-3, with unresolved D. The sequencing sample was made of memory CD4+ T cells sorted from blood. Subset specified: CD45RA-negative fraction. For the CDR3, the DNA is TGTGCCAGCAGCTTACTCGGGCAGGCAAGCACAGATACGCAGTATTTT. This sequence encodes CASSLLGQASTDTQYF.